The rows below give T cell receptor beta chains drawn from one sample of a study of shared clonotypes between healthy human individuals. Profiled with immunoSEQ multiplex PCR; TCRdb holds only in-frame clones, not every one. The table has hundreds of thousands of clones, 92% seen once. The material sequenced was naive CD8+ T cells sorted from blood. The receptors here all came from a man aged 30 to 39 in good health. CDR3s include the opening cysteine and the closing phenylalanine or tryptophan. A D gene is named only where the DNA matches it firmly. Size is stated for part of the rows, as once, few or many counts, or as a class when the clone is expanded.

TGTGCCAGCAGCGCCACAGGGGCAACTAATGAAAAACTGTTTTTT CASSATGATNEKLFF TRBD1 TRBV5-5 - TRBJ1-4
TGTGCCAGCTATTCCGCGTTTCAGGGACCACTTGAGCAGTACTTC CASYSAFQGPLEQYF - TRBV28 - TRBJ2-7
TGTGCCAGCAGCGTATCCACCCCCAATGAGCAGTTCTTC CASSVSTPNEQFF - TRBV9 - TRBJ2-1
TGCGCCAGCAGCCAAGATCCCCACGACACGAACACCGGGGAGCTGTTTTTT CASSQDPHDTNTGELFF - TRBV4-1 - TRBJ2-2
TGTGCCAGCAGCTGGGGGGGTCTTCAGGAGACCCAGTACTTC CASSWGGLQETQYF TRBD2 TRBV5-4 - TRBJ2-5
TGTGCCAGCAGCTCGACAGGGTCGGGCAATGAAAAACTGTTTTTT CASSSTGSGNEKLFF TRBD1 TRBV7-9 - TRBJ1-4
TGTGCCAGTAGTATATCCCGGACTAGCGGGGATTACAATGAGCAGTTCTTC CASSISRTSGDYNEQFF TRBD2 TRBV19 - TRBJ2-1
TGCAGCGTTGAAGTCGCCTACGAGCAGTACTTC CSVEVAYEQYF - TRBV29-1 - TRBJ2-7
TGCAGTTTTCTTACTCCGGGCTACGAGCAGTACTTC CSFLTPGYEQYF - TRBV29-1 - TRBJ2-7
TGTGCCAGCAGCCCACCCCCGGAGGGGGGATGGGCGGGCGAGCAGTACTTC CASSPPPEGGWAGEQYF - TRBV11-2 - TRBJ2-7
TGTGCCAGCAGTAAAATCCGGGACAGGAATTACGAGCAGTACTTC CASSKIRDRNYEQYF TRBD1 TRBV27 - TRBJ2-7
TGTGCCAGCAGCCTAGGGTTTAGAGTCGAAAAACTGTTTTTT CASSLGFRVEKLFF - TRBV28 - TRBJ1-4
TGTGCCAGCAGTTACTCGATGGCGCGGGCCTTCAATGAGCAGTTCTTC CASSYSMARAFNEQFF - TRBV6-6 - TRBJ2-1
TGTGCCAGCAGCCTCGGGCCGGTTATCTATGGCTACACCTTC CASSLGPVIYGYTF - TRBV2 - TRBJ1-2
TGCAGCGTTGAGTTATCCAGGCAGAACACTGAAGCTTTCTTT CSVELSRQNTEAFF - TRBV29-1 - TRBJ1-1
TGCGCCAGCAGTGATTCGGGAGCGGGAGGGCCACACGAGCAGTACTTC CASSDSGAGGPHEQYF TRBD2 TRBV10-1 - TRBJ2-7
TGCGCCAGCAGCTTGACGGGCAACGATAACTATGGCTACACCTTC CASSLTGNDNYGYTF - TRBV5-1 once TRBJ1-2
TGTGCCAGCAGCCCCGAAGGGACAGGGGGCTTCTACGAGCAGTACTTC CASSPEGTGGFYEQYF TRBD1 TRBV14 - TRBJ2-7
TGTGCCAGCAGTTTCCGGGTCTTTAATGAAAAACTGTTTTTT CASSFRVFNEKLFF - TRBV28 once TRBJ1-4
TGTGCTAGCAGCTCAATCGGAGAGTACACCGGGGAGCTGTTTTTT CASSSIGEYTGELFF - TRBV7-7 - TRBJ2-2